The subject of this entry is one T cell receptor beta chain. Antigen specificity is unknown. The data derive from a study of graft-versus-host responses after intestinal transplantation. Overall study: Recipients received multivisceral, liver-intestinal, or isolated intestinal transplants. Anti-thymocyte globulin induction preceded three to four years of tacrolimus and steroid maintenance in all recipients.

Study results and caveats: Peak GvH clone levels in circulation were associated with early post-transplant HvG declines.

This CDR3 has 12 amino acids. The V end was cut by 3 bases, the J end by 8 bases, with 11 bases between. Germline lookup yields CDR1 GTSNPN and CDR2 SVGIG (reference sequence). This table comes from immunoSEQ multiplex PCR, and its TCRdb copy is limited to in-frame clones, with some not included. The table has approximately 75,000 clones, 90% seen once; the top ten hold about 4%. This TCR came from a human donor who was the organ donor for an intestinal transplant. The sample consisted of unstimulated CD8+ T cells sorted from spleen or lymph node cells, taken before transplant. The chain has TRBV30 and TRBJ2-1, with a tentative D call TRBD2 (6 bases). The CDR3 DNA reads as TGTGCCTGGAGGTCAGGAGGGTATGAGCAGTTCTTC. Translation gives CAWRSGGYEQFF.